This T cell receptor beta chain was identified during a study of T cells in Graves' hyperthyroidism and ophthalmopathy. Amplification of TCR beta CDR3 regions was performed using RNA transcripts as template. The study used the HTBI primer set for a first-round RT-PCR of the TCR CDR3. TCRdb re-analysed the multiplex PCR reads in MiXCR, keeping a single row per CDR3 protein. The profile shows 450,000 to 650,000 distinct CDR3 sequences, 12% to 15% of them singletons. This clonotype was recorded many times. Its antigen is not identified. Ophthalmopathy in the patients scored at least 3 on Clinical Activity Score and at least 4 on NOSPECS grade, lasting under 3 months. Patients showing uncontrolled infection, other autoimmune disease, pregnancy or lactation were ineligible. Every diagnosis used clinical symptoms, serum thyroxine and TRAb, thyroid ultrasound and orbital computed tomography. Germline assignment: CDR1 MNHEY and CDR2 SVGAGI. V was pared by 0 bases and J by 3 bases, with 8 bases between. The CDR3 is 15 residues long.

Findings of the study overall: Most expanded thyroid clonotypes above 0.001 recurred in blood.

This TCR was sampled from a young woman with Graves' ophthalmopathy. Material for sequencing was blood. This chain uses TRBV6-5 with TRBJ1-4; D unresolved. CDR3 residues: CASSYSGLANEKLFF. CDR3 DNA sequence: TGTGCCAGCAGTTACTCGGGCTTGGCTAATGAAAAACTGTTTTTT.